This T cell receptor (beta chain) derives from a study of technical replicates of blood from several donors. This clone was recorded once. The CDR3 covers 12 residues. V lost 6 bases to trimming and J lost 0 bases, with 5 bases between them. In germline, CDR1 is MDHEN, CDR2 SYDVKM. TCRdb's table, derived via immunoSEQ multiplex PCR, lists solely in-frame clones and lacks some. The sample carries 64,000 or so clones, roughly 96% recorded once. The V gene is TRBV28, the J gene TRBJ2-5, with D hard to call. The sequenced material came from T cells isolated from PBMCs. This TCR was sampled from a human donor in good health. CDR3 in amino acids: CASRQNQETQYF. The CDR3, as DNA: TGTGCCAGCAGACAGAACCAAGAGACCCAGTACTTC.